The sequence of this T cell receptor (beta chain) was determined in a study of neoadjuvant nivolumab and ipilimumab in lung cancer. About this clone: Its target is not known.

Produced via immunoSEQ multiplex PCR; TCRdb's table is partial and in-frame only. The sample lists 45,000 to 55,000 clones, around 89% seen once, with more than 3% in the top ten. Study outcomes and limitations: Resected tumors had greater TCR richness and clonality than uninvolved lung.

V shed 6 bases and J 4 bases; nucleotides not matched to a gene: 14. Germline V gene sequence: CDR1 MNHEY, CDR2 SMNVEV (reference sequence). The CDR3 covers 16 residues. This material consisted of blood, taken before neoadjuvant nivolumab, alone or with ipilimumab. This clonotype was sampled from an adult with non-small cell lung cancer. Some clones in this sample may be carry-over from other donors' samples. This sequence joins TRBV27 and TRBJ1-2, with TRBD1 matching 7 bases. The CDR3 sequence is CASSPGGNRGGYGYTF. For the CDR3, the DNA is TGTGCCAGCAGCCCGGGGGGTAACAGGGGTGGCTATGGCTACACCTTC.